The rows below give T cell receptor beta chains drawn from one sample of a study of Graves' ophthalmopathy and Graves' hyperthyroidism. TCRdb re-derived calls from the multiplex PCR reads in MiXCR, one entry per CDR3 protein. The sample yields 230,000 or so distinct CDR3 sequences, 45% seen once. Specimen: peripheral blood. Receptors were obtained from an adult man with Graves' ophthalmopathy. The CDR3 runs from the conserved cysteine through the conserved F or W. D genes are given only for firm matches. Only some rows state a clone size, as once, few, many or a class for expanded clones.

v_gene,d_gene,abundance,j_gene,CDR3nt,CDR3aa
TRBV7-2,TRBD1,-,TRBJ2-5,TGTGCCAGCAGCTTAGGGGGACAGCTAGGGCAGGGCCAGTACTTC,CASSLGGQLGQGQYF
TRBV19,-,-,TRBJ2-7,TGTGCCAGTAGTATAGATCAAGGGAACTACAATGAGCAGTACTTC,CASSIDQGNYNEQYF
TRBV6-6,-,-,TRBJ2-7,TGTGCCAGCAGTTACAAGGGGATAAGGGACGAGCAGTACTTC,CASSYKGIRDEQYF
TRBV14,TRBD1,-,TRBJ2-7,TGTGCCAGCAGCCACCTCAGTCAGGGGGCAACCTACGAGCAGTACTTC,CASSHLSQGATYEQYF
TRBV10-3,TRBD1,-,TRBJ1-5,TGTGCCATCAGTGAGAGGACAGGGGGAAGCAATCAGCCCCAGCATTTT,CAISERTGGSNQPQHF
TRBV6-6,-,-,TRBJ1-1,TGTGCCAGCAGTTACCTGGACCTGGGGAACACTGAAGCTTTCTTT,CASSYLDLGNTEAFF
TRBV2,-,many,TRBJ2-7,TGTGCCAGCAGTGTAGGGCGATCCTACGAGCAGTACTTC,CASSVGRSYEQYF
TRBV29-1,-,-,TRBJ1-1,TGCAGCGTTGAAGATCGTAATCGGGCCACTGAAGCTTTCTTT,CSVEDRNRATEAFF
TRBV6-1,-,-,TRBJ1-1,TGTGCCAGCAGTGGACCGGCAGGGACGGGCACTGAAGCTTTCTTT,CASSGPAGTGTEAFF
TRBV24-1,-,many,TRBJ1-2,TGTGCCACCAGTGATCCTTATGGCTACACCTTC,CATSDPYGYTF
TRBV7-9,-,few,TRBJ1-6,TGTGCCAGCAGCTTAGCGGGACAAAGAGGTTCACCCCTCCACTTT,CASSLAGQRGSPLHF
TRBV19,TRBD2,-,TRBJ2-7,TGTGCCAGCAGCTTGGCCCTAGCGGGACCCTCCTACGAGCAGTACTTC,CASSLALAGPSYEQYF
TRBV29-1,TRBD1,many,TRBJ2-2,TGCAGCGCCAAGACAGGGGACACCGGGGAGCTGTTTTTT,CSAKTGDTGELFF